This T cell receptor beta chain stems from a study of control samples from healthy donors and cancer patients. Generated by immunoSEQ multiplex PCR, the TCRdb table keeps only in-frame clones and is missing some. The table shows around 110,000 clones, with around 90% occurring only once. This clonotype was sampled from a woman aged 70-85 years in good health. The sample comprised blood.

Written as DNA, the CDR3 is TGTGCCACCAGTGATCATGGACAGACGGATGAGCAGTTCTTC. Translation: CATSDHGQTDEQFF. The chain uses TRBV24-1 and TRBJ2-1; D is possibly TRBD1 (6 bases). V was cut by 3 bases and J by 8 bases, with 13 bases left in between. CDR1 is KGHDR, CDR2 SFDVKD, per germline. The CDR3 is made up of 14 amino acids.